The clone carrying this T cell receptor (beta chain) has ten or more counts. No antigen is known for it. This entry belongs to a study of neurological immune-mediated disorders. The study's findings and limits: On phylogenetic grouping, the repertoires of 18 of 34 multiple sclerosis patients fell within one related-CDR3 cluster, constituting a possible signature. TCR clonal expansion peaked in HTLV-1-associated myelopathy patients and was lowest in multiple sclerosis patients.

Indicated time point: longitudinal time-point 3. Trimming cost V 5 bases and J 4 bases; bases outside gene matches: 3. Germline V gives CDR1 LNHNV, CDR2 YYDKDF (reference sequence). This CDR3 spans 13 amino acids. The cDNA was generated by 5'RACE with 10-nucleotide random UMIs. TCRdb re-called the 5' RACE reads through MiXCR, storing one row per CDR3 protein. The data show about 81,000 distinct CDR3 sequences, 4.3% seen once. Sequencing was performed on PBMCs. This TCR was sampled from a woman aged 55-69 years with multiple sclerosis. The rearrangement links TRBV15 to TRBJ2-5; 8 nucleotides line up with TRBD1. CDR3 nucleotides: TGTGCCACCAGCCTGGGGACAGGAGAGACCCAGTACTTC. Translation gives CATSLGTGETQYF. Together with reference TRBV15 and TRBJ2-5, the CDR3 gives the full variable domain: DAMVIQNPRYQVTQFGKPVTLSCSQTLNHNVMYWYQQKSSQAPKLLFHYYDKDFNNEADTPDNFQSRRPNTSFCFLDIRSPGLGDTAMYLCATSLGTGETQYFGPGTRLLVL.